The 13 T cell receptor beta chains given below trace back to one sample, sequenced in a study of blood T cell repertoires in COVID-19. Assay used: immunoSEQ multiplex PCR; TCRdb lists only in-frame clones, some missing. The sample consists of about 220,000 clones, about 90% of them appearing once. The sequenced material came from PBMCs or T cells enriched from blood (not recorded which). These receptor sequences come from a man aged 30 to 39 who had been exposed to COVID-19.

This chain links TRBV10-3 with TRBJ1-6, with 9 bases fitting TRBD1. CDR3 length equals 16 residues. CDR1 ENHRY and CDR2 SYGVKD come from the germline V gene. Trimming cost V 3 bases and J 7 bases; bases outside gene matches: 7. The CDR3 region is CAISDQDRGSNSPLHF. The CDR3 nucleotides are TGTGCCATCAGTGATCAGGACAGGGGCTCCAATTCACCCCTCCACTTT.

The J gene is TRBJ2-7, the V gene TRBV19; 8 bases map to TRBD1. The germline V gene encodes CDR1 LNHDA and CDR2 SQIVND (reference sequence). V gave up 4 bases and J gave up 6 bases; unmatched junction bases: 5. The CDR3 is 13 amino acids. This CDR3 reads CASSTQGAGEQYF. CDR3 bases: TGTGCCAGTAGTACTCAGGGGGCGGGCGAGCAGTACTTC.

The chain recombines TRBV12-3 or TRBV12-4 with TRBJ2-2; D ambiguous. V lost 4 bases to trimming and J lost 1 base, with 4 bases between them. CDR3 length: 13 amino acids. CDR3 amino acids: CASSSVNTGELFF. CDR3 nucleotides: TGTGCCAGCAGTTCTGTGAACACCGGGGAGCTGTTTTTT.

The chain is built from TRBV7-9 and TRBJ1-2, with TRBD1 as a possible D gene (6 bases). V gave up 4 bases and J gave up 3 bases, with 18 bases separating them. This CDR3 is built from 16 residues. Germline assignment: CDR1 SEHNR and CDR2 FQNEAQ (reference sequence). CDR3 sequence: CASSSIGGHRDYGYTF. In DNA form, the CDR3 reads TGTGCCAGCAGCTCTATTGGGGGACATCGGGACTATGGCTACACCTTC.

The chain couples TRBV4-1 to TRBJ1-5, with D perhaps TRBD1 (6 bases). The V end lost 4 bases, the J end lost 0 bases, and 19 bases lay between the germline ends. The CDR3 totals 18 residues. Germline assignment: CDR1 MGHRA and CDR2 YSYEKL. The CDR3 loop reads CASSPLFGQKASNQPQHF. CDR3 coding DNA: TGCGCCAGCAGCCCGCTATTCGGACAGAAGGCTAGCAATCAGCCCCAGCATTTT.

The chain combines TRBV7-2 with TRBJ2-5; 10 bases are a match to TRBD2. Germline loops: CDR1 SGHTA, CDR2 FQGNSA. The ends lost 8 bases at V and 4 bases at J; junction bases unmatched: 16. The CDR3 extends over 17 amino acids. The CDR3 is CASASKRGGKGLETQYF. CDR3 coding DNA: TGTGCCAGCGCCTCCAAGCGGGGGGGAAAAGGGTTAGAGACCCAGTACTTC.

This clone appeared a few times. The J gene is TRBJ2-1, the V gene TRBV11-1; no clear D. Germline-derived CDR1 and CDR2 are SGHAT and FQDESV (reference sequence). V lost 5 bases and J lost 0, with 5 bases in between. This CDR3 contains 13 residues. CDR3 residues: CASSPFSYNEQFF. The CDR3 nucleotides read TGTGCCAGCAGCCCTTTCTCCTACAATGAGCAGTTCTTC.

This rearrangement joins TRBV7-9 to TRBJ2-7; no firm D call. This CDR3 comprises 14 residues. The V end lost 1 base, the J end lost 5 bases, and 12 bases lay between the germline ends. The germline V gene has CDR1 SEHNR and CDR2 FQNEAQ (reference sequence). CDR3 protein: CASSLGGGGHEQYF. The CDR3 region has the DNA TGTGCCAGCAGCTTAGGAGGCGGTGGTCACGAGCAGTACTTC.

The chain is built from TRBV27 and TRBJ1-1; D is perhaps TRBD1 (5 bases). The CDR3 is 13 residues long. Germline CDR1 and CDR2: MNHEY and SMNVEV (reference sequence). Trimming cost V 7 bases and J 0 bases, with 9 bases left between them. The chain's CDR3 is CASKGLLNTEAFF. The DNA for the CDR3 is TGTGCCAGCAAGGGGCTCTTGAACACTGAAGCTTTCTTT.

The gene calls are TRBV7-3 and TRBJ1-4; D possibly corresponds to TRBD1 (5 bases). The CDR3 runs 14 residues. Looked up from germline, CDR1 is SGHTA and CDR2 is FQGTGA. Trimming shortened V by 3 bases and J by 8 bases, and 13 bases separated the two germline ends. This chain's CDR3 is CASSFYRKGEKLFF. CDR3 in DNA: TGTGCCAGCAGCTTCTACAGGAAGGGCGAAAAACTGTTTTTT.

The chain combines TRBV19 with TRBJ1-6; 7 bases map to TRBD1. Germline V gives CDR1 LNHDA, CDR2 SQIVND (reference sequence). This CDR3 spans 15 amino acids. J gave up 5 bases and V 7 bases, and 8 bases lay outside the gene matches. CDR3 residues: CASTFQGVDNSPLHF. The CDR3 region has the DNA TGTGCCAGTACCTTTCAGGGGGTTGATAATTCACCCCTCCACTTT.

V gene TRBV30 combines with J gene TRBJ1-4; 8 bases line up with TRBD1. CDR1 is GTSNPN, CDR2 SVGIG, per germline (reference sequence). The CDR3 is made up of 13 amino acids. The V and J ends lost 5 bases and 6 bases, in that order; junction bases with no gene match: 5. The CDR3 reads CAWEGQGDEKLFF. As DNA, the CDR3 is TGTGCCTGGGAAGGACAGGGCGATGAAAAACTGTTTTTT.

The chain combines TRBV19 with TRBJ2-7; 12 bases match TRBD2. The CDR3 sequence is 16 residues long. The V and J ends lost 1 base and 3 bases, in that order; junction bases with no gene match: 4. Germline V gene lookup returns CDR1 LNHDA and CDR2 SQIVND (reference sequence). CDR3: CASSIAGLAGRYEQYF. The CDR3 region has the DNA TGTGCCAGTAGTATAGCGGGACTAGCGGGCCGCTACGAGCAGTACTTC.